This T cell receptor (beta chain) was recorded in a study of circulating and synovial CD4+ cells in juvenile arthritis. Points on this clone: What it binds is not known.

Clones were sequenced by immunoSEQ multiplex PCR, and TCRdb holds only the in-frame ones, with some missing. The sample carries 2,500 to 4,000 clones, about four fifths recorded once. Study results and caveats: Bulk blood CD4 repertoires were more diverse than these. Circulating pathogenic-like lymphocytes shared a substantially higher fraction of CDR3 sequences with synovium than bulk blood. Measured synovium overlap likely understates the true shared repertoire.

The clonotype was recovered from a human donor with juvenile idiopathic arthritis. Input material: CD4+ T cells from synovial fluid.

This CDR3 reads CASSPGQGGDTQYF. The CDR3 DNA is TGTGCCAGCAGCCCAGGACAGGGAGGGGATACGCAGTATTTT. The rearrangement uses TRBV5-4 and TRBJ2-3; TRBD1 is a possible D gene (8 bases). V shed 4 bases and J shed 6 bases, with 15 bases lying between them. The CDR3 spans 14 residues. Germline V gene data show CDR1 as SGHNT and CDR2 as YYREEE (reference sequence).